This T cell receptor (beta chain) comes out of a study of cytomegalovirus exposure and HLA in healthy donors. PCR was performed using 60 Vbeta and 13 Jbeta primers. Some clones are missing from TCRdb's copy, which holds only in-frame ones; the method was immunoSEQ multiplex PCR. Of under 55,000 clones in the sample, about 78% were seen once. The CDR3 contains 13 residues. Germline V gives CDR1 SQVTM, CDR2 ANQGSEA. The V end lost 2 bases, the J end lost 2 bases, and 10 bases lay between the germline ends. Note on this clone: No antigen is known for it.

General study results and limits: Among the sequence variants, a highly shared cluster was likely an artifact of sequencing.

This chain links TRBV29-1 with TRBJ2-7, with D perhaps matching TRBD1 (6 bases). The material sequenced was PBMCs. This clonotype originated in a woman in her 30s in good health and CMV-seronegative. CDR3 DNA sequence: TGCAGCGTTGAAACAGGGAATCCCTACGAGCAGTACTTC. Translated, it gives CSVETGNPYEQYF.